This T cell receptor beta chain emerged from a study of spatial heterogeneity in lung cancer. Study in general: Sequencing consistently turned up more beta-chain sequences than alpha-chain sequences.

Study-wide findings and caveats: The number of expanded tumor alpha and beta chains correlated with mutation number.

The time point is: sample taken at primary tumor resection. The sample holds many counts of this clonotype. Antigen specificity is unknown. Because this beta chain is a stray read in a library intended to capture alpha chains, its abundance should not be given much weight. This CDR3 contains 12 residues. Trimming removed 1 base from V and 7 bases from J, with 10 bases in between. Per germline, CDR1 DFQATT and CDR2 SNEGSKA (reference sequence). Using its own MiXCR run on the 5' RACE reads, TCRdb lists one record per CDR3 protein. In the table there are over 15,000 distinct CDR3 sequences, around 5.5% of which are singletons.

The chain combines TRBV20-1 with TRBJ2-5; tentative D call: TRBD2 (5 bases). This sample comprised lung tumor tissue, obtained at surgery. This receptor was obtained from a female donor with early-stage non-small cell lung cancer. CDR3: CSARGLQSTQYF. Written as DNA, the CDR3 is TGCAGTGCTAGAGGACTACAGTCGACCCAGTACTTC.